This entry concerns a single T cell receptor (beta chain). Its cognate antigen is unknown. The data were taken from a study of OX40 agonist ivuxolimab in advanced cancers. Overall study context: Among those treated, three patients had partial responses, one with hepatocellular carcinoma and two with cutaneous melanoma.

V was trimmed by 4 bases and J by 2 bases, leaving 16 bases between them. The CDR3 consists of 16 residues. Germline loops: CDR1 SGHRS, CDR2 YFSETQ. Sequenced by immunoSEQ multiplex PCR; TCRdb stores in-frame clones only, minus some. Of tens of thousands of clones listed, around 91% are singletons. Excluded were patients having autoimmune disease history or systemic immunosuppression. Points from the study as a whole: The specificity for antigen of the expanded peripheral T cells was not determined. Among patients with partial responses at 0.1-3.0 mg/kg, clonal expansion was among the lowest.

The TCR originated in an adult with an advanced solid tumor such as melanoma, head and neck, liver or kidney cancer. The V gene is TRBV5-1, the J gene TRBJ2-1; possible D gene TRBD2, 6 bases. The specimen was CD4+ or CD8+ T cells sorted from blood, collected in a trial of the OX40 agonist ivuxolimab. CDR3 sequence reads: CASSAASEPTYNEQFF. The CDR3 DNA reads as TGCGCCAGCAGCGCGGCTAGCGAACCCACCTACAATGAGCAGTTCTTC.